The 5 T cell receptor beta chains in this list originate from one sample, sequenced in a study of shared clonotypes between healthy human individuals. Data came from immunoSEQ multiplex PCR; TCRdb stores just in-frame clones and leaves some out. Of approximately 2.5 million clones in the sample, over 85% were seen once. Sequenced sample: naive CD4+ T cells sorted from blood. Subset denoted: CD45RA+ positively selected. These receptors were taken from a young man in good health.

This clone was detected only once. The V gene is TRBV30, the J gene TRBJ1-4; the D is unclear. The CDR3 length is 14 residues. Germline values: CDR1 GTSNPN, CDR2 SVGIG (reference sequence). Trimming pared 3 bases from V and 4 bases from J, leaving 12 bases between. The CDR3 spells CAWRNGGGNEKLFF. CDR3 coding DNA: TGTGCCTGGAGGAACGGCGGAGGTAATGAAAAACTGTTTTTT. The full variable domain, rest sourced from reference TRBV30 and TRBJ1-4, is SQTIHQWPATLVQPVGSPLSLECTVEGTSNPNLYWYRQAAGRGLQLLFYSVGIGQISSEVPQNLSASRPQDRQFILSSKKLLLSDSGFYLCAWRNGGGNEKLFFGSGTQLSVL.

The chain recombines TRBV7-9 with TRBJ1-2; 10 nucleotides agree with TRBD1. This CDR3 has 15 amino acids. Germline V gene data show CDR1 as SEHNR and CDR2 as FQNEAQ (reference sequence). The junction had 8 bases not matched to a gene; V was cut back by 4 bases and J by 6 bases. DNA of the CDR3: TGTGCCAGCAGCTCCCTGTCGGGGACAGGGGATGGCTACACCTTC. Protein product: CASSSLSGTGDGYTF.

The V call is TRBV18, the J call TRBJ2-5; tentative D call: TRBD2 (6 bases). CDR3 size: 14 residues. Germline CDR1 KGHSH, CDR2 LQKENI. V was cut by 1 base and J by 4 bases, with 10 bases left in between. The CDR3 region is CASSPLPGGETQYF. CDR3 DNA: TGTGCCAGCTCACCACTCCCCGGGGGAGAGACCCAGTACTTC.

In this sample, this clone turned up once. The chain uses TRBV18 and TRBJ2-5; 7 bases match TRBD1. This CDR3 contains 16 residues. From germline, CDR1 is KGHSH and CDR2 LQKENI. J gave up 1 base and V 2 bases, and 7 bases lay outside the gene matches. The chain's CDR3 is CASSPYRAGGQETQYF. CDR3 DNA: TGTGCCAGCTCACCATATCGGGCAGGGGGCCAAGAGACCCAGTACTTC.

The V call is TRBV2, the J call TRBJ2-2, with D possibly being TRBD2 (5 bases). This CDR3 has 13 amino acids. The germline V gene encodes CDR1 SNHLY and CDR2 FYNNEI. Trimming removed 4 bases from V and 4 bases from J, with 7 bases in between. The CDR3 sequence is CASSVEGTGELFF. CDR3 DNA: TGTGCCAGCAGTGTTGAGGGCACCGGGGAGCTGTTTTTT.